These T cell receptor beta chains were read from a single sample in a study of T cell clonotyping in hematopoietic cell transplantation. Repertoires were generated with immunoSEQ multiplex PCR, while TCRdb's copy carries only in-frame clones and drops some. The sample lists approximately 26,000 clones, 85% to 95% seen once, with approximately 2.1% in the top ten. The sequences come from peripheral blood mononuclear cells, collected before stem cell transplant. The receptor source for this set is a man in his fifties or sixties with acute myeloid leukemia. Some clones in this sample may be carry-over from other donors' samples. The CDR3 runs from the conserved cysteine through the conserved F or W. D genes are given only for firm matches. Size tells how often a clone was seen (once, few, many) or the class of an expanded clone, and some rows leave it out.

D	size	V	J	CDR3	DNA
TRBD1	.	TRBV13	TRBJ2-7	CASSNGPPVTGQGIYEQYF	TGTGCCAGCAGCAACGGCCCCCCGGTTACCGGACAGGGGATCTACGAGCAGTACTTC
.	once	TRBV27	TRBJ2-1	CASSLLGGARVWNEQFF	TGTGCCAGCAGTTTATTAGGCGGGGCCAGGGTCTGGAATGAGCAGTTCTTC
.	.	TRBV25-1	TRBJ2-5	CASSESRGETSETQYF	TGTGCCAGCAGTGAGAGTAGAGGGGAGACTTCAGAGACCCAGTACTTC
.	.	TRBV27	TRBJ2-7	CASSSYRVDEQYF	TGTGCCAGCAGTTCATACAGGGTGGACGAGCAGTACTTC
.	.	TRBV2	TRBJ1-5	CAGPQCWNQPQHF	TGTGCCGGCCCACAGTGTTGGAATCAGCCCCAGCATTTT
TRBD1	.	TRBV5-5	TRBJ2-5	CASSLSATGVVETQYF	TGTGCCAGCAGCTTGTCGGCGACAGGGGTAGTAGAGACCCAGTACTTC
.	.	TRBV4-1	TRBJ2-3	CASSQGVGTDTQYF	TGCGCCAGCAGCCAAGGTGTCGGCACAGATACGCAGTATTTT
.	.	TRBV19	TRBJ2-5	CASSSQDGNQETQYF	TGTGCCAGTAGTTCACAGGACGGAAACCAAGAGACCCAGTACTTC
.	.	TRBV7-3	TRBJ1-3	CASSLTGTGNTIYF	TGTGCCAGCAGCTTAACGGGAACGGGAAACACCATATATTTT
TRBD1	.	TRBV5-6	TRBJ2-1	CASSLLAWGQGYEQFF	TGTGCCAGCAGCTTGCTGGCTTGGGGACAGGGATATGAGCAGTTCTTC
.	.	TRBV5-6	TRBJ2-1	CASSLTVNNEQFF	TGTGCCAGCAGCTTGACAGTTAACAATGAGCAGTTCTTC
.	.	TRBV5-1	TRBJ1-1	CASSLMADLNTEAFF	TGCGCCAGCAGCCTCATGGCCGACTTGAACACTGAAGCTTTCTTT
.	once	TRBV21-1	TRBJ1-6	CASSTLKQDNSPLHF	TGTGCCAGCAGCACCCTGAAGCAGGATAATTCACCCCTCCACTTT
.	once	TRBV5-6	TRBJ1-2	CASSLSQGLTNGYTF	TGTGCCAGCAGCTTGTCGCAGGGACTAACAAACGGCTACACCTTC
.	.	TRBV5-1	TRBJ2-7	CASSGPDGSSYEQYF	TGCGCCAGCAGCGGGCCGGACGGATCCTCCTACGAGCAGTACTTC
.	.	TRBV4-1	TRBJ1-2	CASSQGDARKDYGYTF	TGCGCCAGCAGCCAAGGGGACGCCCGTAAAGACTATGGCTACACCTTC
.	.	TRBV9	TRBJ2-5	CASSVGPLEETQYF	TGTGCCAGCAGCGTAGGCCCGCTAGAAGAGACCCAGTACTTC
TRBD2	.	TRBV18	TRBJ2-7	CASSPDRGLAGVGYEQYF	TGTGCCAGCTCACCCGATAGAGGACTAGCGGGAGTTGGCTACGAGCAGTACTTC
.	once	TRBV19	TRBJ2-6	CASTIRATSGANVLTF	TGTGCCAGTACCATACGGGCCACCTCTGGGGCCAACGTCCTGACTTTC
TRBD1	.	TRBV7-2	TRBJ2-7	CASSLVGQGVHEQYF	TGTGCCAGCAGCTTAGTGGGGCAGGGGGTACACGAGCAGTACTTC
.	.	TRBV5-6	TRBJ2-7	CASSSGTRFYEQYF	TGTGCCAGCAGCTCGGGGACTCGATTCTACGAGCAGTACTTC
.	.	TRBV29-1	TRBJ2-4	CSVESGVRNIQYF	TGCAGCGTTGAAAGCGGAGTGAGGAACATTCAGTACTTC
.	.	TRBV29-1	TRBJ2-7	CSVVDGRYEQYF	TGCAGCGTTGTCGACGGACGTTACGAGCAGTACTTC
.	.	TRBV2	TRBJ2-1	CASSEARIGEQFF	TGTGCCAGCAGTGAAGCGCGGATCGGAGAGCAGTTCTTC
.	.	TRBV7-8	TRBJ1-5	CASSPSPGPLQPQHF	TGTGCCAGCAGCCCCTCCCCGGGACCTCTTCAGCCCCAGCATTTT
.	.	TRBV7-2	TRBJ1-5	CASSSSLRGGNQPQHF	TGTGCCAGCAGCTCTTCACTGAGGGGGGGCAATCAGCCCCAGCATTTT
TRBD1	.	TRBV29-1	TRBJ2-5	CSVDSPSDRVRETQYF	TGCAGCGTTGATAGCCCCTCGGACAGGGTTCGAGAGACCCAGTACTTC
TRBD2	.	TRBV10-2	TRBJ2-7	CASRDPAGTYEQYF	TGCGCCAGCAGAGATCCAGCGGGGACCTACGAGCAGTACTTC
TRBD2	once	TRBV19	TRBJ2-3	CASQTGTSGTDTQYF	TGTGCCAGCCAAACCGGGACTAGCGGGACAGATACGCAGTATTTT
TRBD2	.	TRBV7-3	TRBJ2-2	CASSLIGGTGELFF	TGTGCCAGCAGCTTAATCGGGGGGACCGGGGAGCTGTTTTTT
TRBD2	.	TRBV15	TRBJ2-2	CATSRASVSGGLGGELFF	TGTGCCACCAGCAGAGCGTCCGTTTCGGGGGGGCTCGGCGGGGAGCTGTTTTTT
.	.	TRBV19	TRBJ1-4	CASSPSGTREKLFF	TGTGCCAGTAGTCCGTCCGGGACAAGAGAAAAACTGTTTTTT
.	.	TRBV28	TRBJ2-2	CASAQISNTGELFF	TGTGCCAGCGCCCAGATTTCGAACACCGGGGAGCTGTTTTTT
.	.	TRBV20-1	TRBJ2-7	CSARGSYEQYF	TGCAGTGCTAGGGGATCCTACGAGCAGTACTTC
.	.	TRBV28	TRBJ2-6	CASSLSSGANVLTF	TGTGCCAGTTCACTTAGCTCTGGGGCCAACGTCCTGACTTTC
.	once	TRBV6-5	TRBJ2-7	CASSKQGRPYEQYF	TGTGCCAGCAGTAAACAGGGACGCCCCTACGAGCAGTACTTC
.	.	TRBV18	TRBJ2-6	CASSLGIPNSGANVLTF	TGTGCCAGCTCCCTCGGGATCCCCAACTCTGGGGCCAACGTCCTGACTTTC
TRBD2	.	TRBV19	TRBJ2-1	CASNPGTTSREQFF	TGTGCCAGTAACCCCGGGACTACGAGTCGGGAGCAGTTCTTC
TRBD1	.	TRBV4-1	TRBJ2-7	CASSQDLGTGSSYEQYF	TGCGCCAGCAGCCAAGACCTTGGGACAGGGTCCTCCTACGAGCAGTACTTC
.	.	TRBV6-5	TRBJ2-3	CASSYSFGVQDTQYF	TGTGCCAGCAGTTACTCTTTCGGGGTTCAAGATACGCAGTATTTT
.	.	TRBV19	TRBJ1-2	CASSIPRYGYTF	TGTGCCAGTAGTATCCCACGGTATGGCTACACCTTC
TRBD1	.	TRBV7-8	TRBJ2-7	CASSWSGTGYEQYF	TGTGCCAGCAGTTGGTCCGGGACAGGGTACGAGCAGTACTTC
.	.	TRBV6-5	TRBJ2-7	CASSYGPRGEQYF	TGTGCCAGCAGTTACGGGCCTCGGGGCGAGCAGTACTTC
.	.	TRBV6-6	TRBJ2-7	CASSPPSSYEQYF	TGTGCCAGCAGCCCCCCCAGCTCCTACGAGCAGTACTTC
.	few	TRBV25-1	TRBJ2-3	CASSSDLTDTQYF	TGTGCCAGCAGCTCGGACCTAACAGATACGCAGTATTTT
.	.	TRBV29-1	TRBJ2-7	CSVGDGPSREQYF	TGCAGCGTTGGGGACGGGCCTTCCAGGGAGCAGTACTTC
.	once	TRBV6-1	TRBJ2-7	CASSEERSSYEQYF	TGTGCCAGCAGTGAAGAAAGGAGCTCCTACGAGCAGTACTTC